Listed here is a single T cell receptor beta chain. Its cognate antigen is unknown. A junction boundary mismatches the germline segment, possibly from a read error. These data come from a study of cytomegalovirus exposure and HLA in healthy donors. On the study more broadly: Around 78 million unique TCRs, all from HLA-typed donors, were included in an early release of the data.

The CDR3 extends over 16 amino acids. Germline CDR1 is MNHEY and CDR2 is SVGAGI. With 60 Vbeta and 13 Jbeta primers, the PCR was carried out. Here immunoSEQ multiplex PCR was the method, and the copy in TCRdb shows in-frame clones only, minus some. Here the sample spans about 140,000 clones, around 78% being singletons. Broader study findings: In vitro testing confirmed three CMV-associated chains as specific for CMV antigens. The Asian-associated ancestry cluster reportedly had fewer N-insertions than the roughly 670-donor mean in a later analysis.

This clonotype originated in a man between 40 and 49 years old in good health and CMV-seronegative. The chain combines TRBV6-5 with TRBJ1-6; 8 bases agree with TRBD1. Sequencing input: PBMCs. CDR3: CASSYGDRLNNSPPHF. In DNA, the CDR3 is TGTGCCAGCAGTTACGGGGACAGGCTCAATAATTCACCCCCCCACTTT.